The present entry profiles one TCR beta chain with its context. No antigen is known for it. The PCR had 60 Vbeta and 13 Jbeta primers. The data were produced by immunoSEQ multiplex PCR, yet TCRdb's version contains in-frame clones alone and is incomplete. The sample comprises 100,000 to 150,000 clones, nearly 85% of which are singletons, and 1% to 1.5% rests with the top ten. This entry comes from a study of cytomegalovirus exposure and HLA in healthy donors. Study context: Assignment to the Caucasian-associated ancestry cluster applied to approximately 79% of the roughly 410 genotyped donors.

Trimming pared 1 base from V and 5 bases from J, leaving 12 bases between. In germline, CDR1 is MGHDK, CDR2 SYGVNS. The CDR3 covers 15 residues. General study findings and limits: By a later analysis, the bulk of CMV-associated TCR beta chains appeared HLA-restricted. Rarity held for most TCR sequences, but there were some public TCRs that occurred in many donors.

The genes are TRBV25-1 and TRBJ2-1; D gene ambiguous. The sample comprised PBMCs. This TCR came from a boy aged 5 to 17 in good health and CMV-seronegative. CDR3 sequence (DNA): TGTGCCAGCAGTGAATTCCTAGATACGAACAATGAGCAGTTCTTC. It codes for CASSEFLDTNNEQFF.